This passage covers 29 T cell receptor beta chains from one sample sequenced in a study of shared clonotypes between healthy human individuals. CD45RO negativity and positive selection for CCR7 defined naive CD8 cells, a population that excluded terminally differentiated effector memory CD45RA+ cells. Method: immunoSEQ multiplex PCR; TCRdb's copy keeps in-frame clones and lacks some. The sample has roughly 2,000,000 clones; 93% are singletons. Sequencing was done on a sample of naive CD8+ T cells from PBMCs. Every receptor here comes from a young man in good health. Some clones in this sample may be carry-over from other donors' samples.

V usage is TRBV2 and J usage is TRBJ2-2, with 9 positions matching TRBD1. The CDR3 has 16 residues. Germline-derived CDR1 and CDR2 are SNHLY and FYNNEI. Losses at the gene ends were 6 bases for V and 4 bases for J; bases not matched to a gene: 9. Here the CDR3 reads CASRLGGTGITGELFF. CDR3 in DNA: TGTGCCAGCAGATTAGGGGGGACAGGGATCACCGGGGAGCTGTTTTTT. Full variable domain (missing parts from reference TRBV2 and TRBJ2-2): EPEVTQTPSHQVTQMGQEVILRCVPISNHLYFYWYRQILGQKVEFLVSFYNNEISEKSEIFDDQFSVERPDGSNFTLKIRSTKLEDSAMYFCASRLGGTGITGELFFGEGSRLTVL.

This chain joins TRBV7-9 and TRBJ1-2; 7 bases agree with TRBD1. With 5 bases clipped from V and 3 bases from J, the junction kept 0 bases outside the gene matches. The CDR3 extends over 12 amino acids. Germline CDR1 is SEHNR and CDR2 is FQNEAQ (reference sequence). DNA for the CDR3: TGTGCCAGCAGCGGACAGGACTATGGCTACACCTTC. Translation: CASSGQDYGYTF.

A single count supports this clone. The chain combines TRBV6-5 with TRBJ2-3; possibly TRBD1 for D (5 bases). The CDR3 is 15 residues long. With 0 bases removed from V and 0 bases from J, the gap between germline ends came to 7 bases. The germline V gene has CDR1 MNHEY and CDR2 SVGAGI. The CDR3 here is CASSYSGRSTDTQYF. As DNA, the CDR3 is TGTGCCAGCAGTTACTCGGGGCGGAGCACAGATACGCAGTATTTT.

The rearrangement uses TRBV6-4 and TRBJ2-1; 7 nucleotides match TRBD2. The CDR3 spans 15 residues. V dropped 8 bases and J dropped 4; count of bases not matched to a gene: 11. Germline CDR1 is MRHNA and CDR2 is SNTAGT. CDR3 residues: CASGAPASGYNEQFF. In DNA, the CDR3 is TGTGCCAGCGGGGCCCCGGCTAGCGGATACAATGAGCAGTTCTTC.

The CDR3 nucleotides read TGTGCCAGTAGGACGAGGGAATTGACAGGGGATTTCTATGGCTACACCTTC. It is translated as CASRTRELTGDFYGYTF. The chain is built from TRBV19 and TRBJ1-2; 8 bases map to TRBD1. The junction had 16 bases not matched to a gene; V was cut back by 6 bases and J by 4 bases. The CDR3 spans 17 residues. The germline CDR1 and CDR2 sequences are LNHDA and SQIVND (reference sequence).

The rearrangement links TRBV7-9 to TRBJ1-2, with no clear D. The CDR3 has 14 amino acids. The germline V gene has CDR1 SEHNR and CDR2 FQNEAQ (reference sequence). V gave up 2 bases and J gave up 5 bases, with 12 bases separating them. CDR3 amino acids: CASSLPGSWYGYTF. Here the CDR3 DNA reads TGTGCCAGCAGCTTACCGGGCAGCTGGTATGGCTACACCTTC.

The chain has TRBV9 and TRBJ2-5; D is possibly TRBD2 (5 bases). This CDR3 has 16 residues. Germline V gene lookup returns CDR1 SGDLS and CDR2 YYNGEE. The ends were cut back, 0 bases at V and 0 bases at J, with 12 bases in the middle. This chain's CDR3 is CASSVGRAGDQETQYF. The CDR3 DNA is TGTGCCAGCAGCGTAGGGCGGGCCGGCGACCAAGAGACCCAGTACTTC.

The gene calls are TRBV25-1 and TRBJ1-2, with D possibly matching TRBD1 (6 bases). Per the germline V gene, CDR1 is MGHDK and CDR2 is SYGVNS. V lost 2 bases, J lost 5 bases, and 9 bases lay in between. The CDR3 loop spans 13 amino acids. This chain's CDR3 is CASSEPQGYGYTF. Here the CDR3 DNA reads TGTGCCAGCAGTGAACCCCAGGGGTATGGCTACACCTTC.

This clone was counted a single time. The V gene is TRBV27, the J gene TRBJ2-1, with D tentatively TRBD2 (5 bases). The germline CDR1 and CDR2 sequences are MNHEY and SMNVEV (reference sequence). V lost 7 bases to trimming and J lost 4 bases, with 14 bases between them. The CDR3 covers 14 residues. The CDR3 DNA is TGTGCCAGCACCCTTAGAGGGATTTACAATGAGCAGTTCTTC. Its translation is CASTLRGIYNEQFF.

This chain links TRBV9 with TRBJ2-1; possibly TRBD2 for D (6 bases). With 0 bases removed from V and 10 bases from J, the gap between germline ends came to 11 bases. The CDR3 is 13 residues long. The V gene's germline CDR1 is SGDLS and CDR2 YYNGEE. The CDR3 DNA reads as TGTGCCAGCAGCGTAGGAGCGGGCGTGGAGCAGTTCTTC. Encoded protein: CASSVGAGVEQFF.

This chain joins TRBV6-1 and TRBJ1-1; D unresolved. Germline V lookup: CDR1 MNHNS, CDR2 SASEGT. The V gene lost 3 bases and the J gene lost 1 base, with 6 bases spanning the gap. This CDR3 region has 13 residues. CDR3 sequence: CASSDSGNTEAFF. As DNA, the CDR3 is TGTGCCAGCAGTGACTCAGGGAACACTGAAGCTTTCTTT.

This sequence joins TRBV25-1 and TRBJ2-5, with D maybe TRBD1 (5 bases). Germline V gives CDR1 MGHDK, CDR2 SYGVNS. The CDR3 runs 14 residues. V was cut by 0 bases and J by 1 base, with 6 bases left in between. As DNA, the CDR3 is TGTGCCAGCAGTGAATATGGGGCCCAAGAGACCCAGTACTTC. Its protein product is CASSEYGAQETQYF.

This sequence joins TRBV19 and TRBJ2-7, with D unclear. This CDR3 spans 13 amino acids. CDR1 LNHDA and CDR2 SQIVND come from the germline V gene (reference sequence). Trimming took 0 bases from V and 3 from J, leaving 6 bases between them. The CDR3 nucleotides are TGTGCCAGTAGTATAGATTTGAACTACGAGCAGTACTTC. Translating gives CASSIDLNYEQYF.

This chain uses TRBV27 with TRBJ2-7; TRBD2 aligns across 9 bases. This CDR3 comprises 16 residues. Germline assignment: CDR1 MNHEY and CDR2 SMNVEV (reference sequence). Trimming cost V 0 bases and J 5 bases; bases outside gene matches: 8. The CDR3 is CASSLSPASGKNEQYF. The CDR3 DNA reads as TGTGCCAGCAGTTTATCTCCTGCTAGCGGGAAGAACGAGCAGTACTTC.

The J gene is TRBJ2-1, the V gene TRBV27; either TRBD1 or TRBD2 may supply D (6 bases each). The CDR3 totals 15 residues. Germline V CDR1 and CDR2: MNHEY, SMNVEV (reference sequence). V was clipped by 1 base and J by 5 bases, with 12 bases between them. The chain's CDR3 is CASSLLTRQDNEQFF. CDR3 sequence (DNA): TGTGCCAGCAGTTTATTGACTAGACAGGACAATGAGCAGTTCTTC.

This clone was counted once. The rearrangement joins TRBV5-1 to TRBJ2-5; 12 bases are a match to TRBD2. Unmatched junction bases numbered 16, after V lost 1 base and J lost 3 bases. CDR3 length: 20 residues. CDR1 and CDR2 (germline): SGHRS, YFSETQ. The CDR3 DNA is TGCGCCAGCAGCTTGTTAGTGCTGCTAGCGGGAGGGCCCCCAAAAGAGACCCAGTACTTC. Translating gives CASSLLVLLAGGPPKETQYF.

The V and J genes are TRBV28 and TRBJ1-2, with 8 bases aligning to TRBD1. The V segment lost 3 bases and the J segment 2 bases; nucleotides outside the gene matches: 2. Germline loops: CDR1 MDHEN, CDR2 SYDVKM. The CDR3 loop spans 14 amino acids. The DNA of the CDR3 is TGTGCCAGCAGTTTGGGACAGGCGAACTATGGCTACACCTTC. Protein product: CASSLGQANYGYTF.

The rearrangement links TRBV4-1 to TRBJ2-1; 11 bases match TRBD2. The junction had 4 bases not matched to a gene; V was cut back by 1 base and J by 8 bases. The CDR3 loop spans 15 amino acids. CDR1 and CDR2 (germline): MGHRA, YSYEKL. CDR3 coding DNA: TGCGCCAGCAGCCAAGTAGCGGGAGGGCTGGATGAGCAGTTCTTC. This translates into CASSQVAGGLDEQFF.

The chain links TRBV9 to TRBJ1-2; unclear D gene. Germline-derived CDR1 and CDR2 are SGDLS and YYNGEE. Trimming pared 0 bases from V and 4 bases from J, leaving 13 bases between. The CDR3 length is 15 residues. The DNA of the CDR3 is TGTGCCAGCAGCGTAGGCTCAGGCATTCTCTATGGCTACACCTTC. This sequence encodes CASSVGSGILYGYTF.

The chain links TRBV20-1 to TRBJ2-1, with 7 bases aligning to TRBD2. With 8 bases clipped from V and 9 bases from J, the junction kept 7 bases outside the gene matches. The CDR3 covers 11 residues. Germline V lookup: CDR1 DFQATT, CDR2 SNEGSKA (reference sequence). As DNA, the CDR3 is TGCAGTATCCGGGAGGAGAGTGAGCAGTTCTTC. Translating it yields CSIREESEQFF.

The gene calls are TRBV28 and TRBJ1-2; a possible D gene is TRBD1 (5 bases). This CDR3 has 16 amino acids. Germline CDR1 and CDR2: MDHEN and SYDVKM. V lost 6 bases and J 8 bases, leaving 25 bases between the germline ends. The CDR3 region has the DNA TGTGCCAGCAGCAGGACACGACCGTCCCTACTCTGGGGCTACACCTTC. Protein: CASSRTRPSLLWGYTF.

This clone was detected only once. The chain recombines TRBV13 with TRBJ2-1; 11 bases line up with TRBD2. V lost 6 bases and J lost 4; bases outside the gene matches: 8. CDR1 and CDR2 (germline): PRHDT, FYEKMQ (reference sequence). The CDR3 contains 16 residues. This CDR3 reads CASSPSGTSGYNEQFF. CDR3 sequence (DNA): TGTGCCAGCAGTCCCTCCGGGACTAGCGGATACAATGAGCAGTTCTTC.

The rearrangement uses TRBV28 and TRBJ1-1, with D tentatively TRBD1 (5 bases). The CDR3 loop spans 14 amino acids. The ends were cut back, 4 bases at V and 4 bases at J, with 13 bases in the middle. The germline V gene encodes CDR1 MDHEN and CDR2 SYDVKM. The CDR3 bases are TGTGCCAGCAGTTCCTGGGGGGGGAGCACTGAAGCTTTCTTT. It specifies CASSSWGGSTEAFF.

This chain connects TRBV11-2 to TRBJ1-1; TRBD1 agrees at 7 bases. This CDR3 spans 16 amino acids. The V gene end was trimmed by 4 bases and the J gene end by 3 bases; junction bases not matched to a gene: 11. CDR1 is SGHAT, CDR2 FQNNGV, per germline. This chain's CDR3 is CASSSLYRGLDTEAFF. DNA of the CDR3: TGTGCCAGCAGCTCCCTCTACAGGGGTTTGGACACTGAAGCTTTCTTT.

This clone was picked up a small number of times. The chain links TRBV7-8 to TRBJ1-5; the D gene is possibly TRBD1 (6 bases). Germline values: CDR1 SGHVS, CDR2 FQNEAQ. Between the trimmed V and J ends, which lost 5 bases and 2 bases, there was a span of 10 bases. The CDR3 runs to 14 residues. The CDR3, as DNA: TGTGCCAGCAGCCGTAGGACAGGCAATCAGCCCCAGCATTTT. It specifies CASSRRTGNQPQHF.

The chain combines TRBV6-5 with TRBJ2-1; D is undetermined. The CDR3 spans 16 residues. V was clipped by 2 bases and J by 0 bases, with 11 bases between them. Germline V gene lookup returns CDR1 MNHEY and CDR2 SVGAGI. CDR3 bases: TGTGCCAGCAGTTACATTCGGCCTTACTCCTACAATGAGCAGTTCTTC. Residues: CASSYIRPYSYNEQFF.

The V call is TRBV7-3, the J call TRBJ2-5; 7 bases align to TRBD1. This CDR3 spans 13 amino acids. V dropped 5 bases and J dropped 5; count of bases not matched to a gene: 5. Germline-derived CDR1 and CDR2 are SGHTA and FQGTGA. The CDR3 DNA reads TGTGCCAGCAGCCCAAGCAGGGGGGAGACCCAGTACTTC. It yields the protein CASSPSRGETQYF. The full variable domain, completed using reference TRBV7-3 and TRBJ2-5, is GAGVSQTPSNKVTEKGKYVELRCDPISGHTALYWYRQSLGQGPEFLIYFQGTGAADDSGLPNDRFFAVRPEGSVSTLKIQRTERGDSAVYLCASSPSRGETQYFGPGTRLLVL.

This clone showed up just a few times. V and J are TRBV6-1 and TRBJ1-2, with 7 bases matching TRBD1. The CDR3 runs 14 residues. Trimming at V came to 6 bases and at J to 7 bases, leaving 11 bases not matched to a gene. In germline, CDR1 is MNHNS, CDR2 SASEGT. The CDR3 reads CASSSRGGGSGYTF. The CDR3 DNA sequence: TGTGCCAGCAGCTCTCGGGGAGGGGGCAGTGGCTACACCTTC.

This sequence joins TRBV28 and TRBJ2-7; 7 positions match TRBD1. Trimming took 8 bases from V and 0 from J; bases not matched to a gene: 4. The CDR3 sequence is 13 residues long. Germline V gene data show CDR1 as MDHEN and CDR2 as SYDVKM. The CDR3 DNA is TGTGCCAGCGACGAGGGGGCCTCCTACGAGCAGTACTTC. As protein: CASDEGASYEQYF.